The 10 T cell receptor beta chains presented below share a single source sample, sequenced in a study of glioma-infiltrating T cells after dendritic cell vaccination. This table comes from immunoSEQ multiplex PCR, and its TCRdb copy is limited to in-frame clones, with some not included. Of over 70,000 clones listed, over 75% are singletons. The sample consisted of blood, taken before dendritic cell vaccination. These receptors originate from a human donor with glioblastoma.

J is TRBJ2-4 and V is TRBV4-2, with D maybe TRBD1 (6 bases). There are 17 residues in the CDR3. Germline-derived CDR1 and CDR2 are LGHNA and YNFKEQ. V gave up 2 bases and J gave up 0 bases, with 14 bases separating them. The CDR3 reads CASSQYNAQGAKNIQYF. The CDR3 DNA sequence: TGTGCCAGCAGCCAATATAACGCACAGGGAGCCAAAAACATTCAGTACTTC.

The chain joins TRBV5-6 to TRBJ1-4, with D maybe TRBD1 (5 bases). The CDR3 runs 15 residues. Germline CDR1 is SGHDT and CDR2 is YYEEEE. V dropped 1 base and J dropped 8 bases, with 15 bases sitting between them. The DNA of the CDR3 is TGTGCCAGCAGCTTGCGACGGACACTGCAGGAAAAACTGTTTTTT. It codes for CASSLRRTLQEKLFF.

The rearrangement links TRBV29-1 to TRBJ1-1, with TRBD1 matching over 8 bases. There are 13 residues in the CDR3. Germline V CDR1 and CDR2: SQVTM, ANQGSEA. V trimming: 7 bases; J trimming: 4 bases; junction bases outside the gene matches: 8. The CDR3 nucleotides read TGCAGCGGAGGACAGGGAGGTAGCACTGAAGCTTTCTTT. It is translated as CSGGQGGSTEAFF.

This chain uses TRBV15 with TRBJ1-4, with a weak D call TRBD1 (6 bases). V lost 0 bases and J lost 8, with 10 bases in between. This CDR3 is 14 amino acids long. Germline V gene sequence: CDR1 LNHNV, CDR2 YYDKDF (reference sequence). CDR3 nucleotides: TGTGCCACCAGCAGAGATTTGGGGACAGAAAAACTGTTTTTT. Translation: CATSRDLGTEKLFF.

This chain joins TRBV19 and TRBJ2-2; the match to TRBD1 covers 7 bases. V shed 5 bases and J 3 bases; nucleotides not matched to a gene: 3. Per the germline V gene, CDR1 is LNHDA and CDR2 is SQIVND (reference sequence). CDR3 length equals 14 residues. The CDR3, as DNA: TGTGCCAGTAGTTATACAGGGGACACCGGGGAGCTGTTTTTT. This gives the protein CASSYTGDTGELFF.

This clone appeared once. This chain uses TRBV2 with TRBJ2-5; D not resolved. V dropped 4 bases and J dropped 2 bases, with 8 bases sitting between them. Germline loops: CDR1 SNHLY, CDR2 FYNNEI. The CDR3 covers 13 residues. The CDR3 is CASSAQRQETQYF. CDR3 sequence (DNA): TGTGCCAGCAGTGCGCAGCGTCAAGAGACCCAGTACTTC.

This sequence joins TRBV10-3 and TRBJ2-2; the match to TRBD1 covers 10 bases. The germline CDR1 and CDR2 sequences are ENHRY and SYGVKD. V gave up 5 bases and J gave up 7 bases; unmatched junction bases: 13. This CDR3 spans 17 amino acids. The CDR3 DNA follows: TGTGCCATCAGTAGAGGCCGGGACAGGGGTAGAAGCGGGGAGCTGTTTTTT. Protein product: CAISRGRDRGRSGELFF.

The chain employs TRBV6-1 and TRBJ2-5; 8 nucleotides line up with TRBD2. The J call may be mistaken, given a closer DNA end match to TRBJ2-7. Germline V lookup: CDR1 MNHNS, CDR2 SASEGT. This CDR3 has 14 residues. CDR3 protein: CASSTGGAAYEQYF. The CDR3 DNA reads TGTGCCAGCAGCACCGGGGGGGCGGCCTACGAGCAGTACTTC.

The chain employs TRBV5-1 and TRBJ1-3; D unresolved. CDR1 is SGHRS and CDR2 is YFSETQ in the germline V gene. The ends were cut back, 4 bases at V and 3 bases at J, with 8 bases in the middle. CDR3 size: 13 residues. The CDR3: CASSPQDGNTIYF. CDR3 coding DNA: TGCGCCAGCAGCCCGCAGGATGGAAACACCATATATTTT.

This sequence joins TRBV27 and TRBJ2-7; TRBD1 matches at 8 bases. CDR3 length: 15 amino acids. J gave up 5 bases and V 2 bases, and 8 bases lay outside the gene matches. The germline gives CDR1 MNHEY, CDR2 SMNVEV (reference sequence). The CDR3 DNA reads TGTGCCAGCAGTTTAGAACAGGGGGAGAGGAACGAGCAGTACGTC. This codes for CASSLEQGERNEQYV.